The 21 T cell receptor beta chains given below trace back to one sample, sequenced in a study of early stage breast cancer tumors. Sequencing used immunoSEQ multiplex PCR; TCRdb keeps in-frame clones, though not all of them. The table includes around 48,000 clones, 85% to 95% detected once. Sequenced: blood. The receptors derive from a person in their 70s with breast cancer.

This chain uses TRBV11-2 with TRBJ1-2; perhaps TRBD1 as D (5 bases). The CDR3 covers 15 residues. With 3 bases removed from V and 0 bases from J, the gap between germline ends came to 11 bases. Germline V gene data show CDR1 as SGHAT and CDR2 as FQNNGV. For the CDR3, the DNA is TGTGCCAGCAGCTTGGGGGGGATCGCTAACTATGGCTACACCTTC. Translation: CASSLGGIANYGYTF. Complete variable domain (other parts from reference TRBV11-2 and TRBJ1-2): EAGVAQSPRYKIIEKRQSVAFWCNPISGHATLYWYQQILGQGPKLLIQFQNNGVVDDSQLPKDRFSAERLKGVDSTLKIQPAKLEDSAVYLCASSLGGIANYGYTFGSGTRLTVV.

This clone came up once. The V and J genes are TRBV11-3 and TRBJ2-7, with TRBD2 as a possible D gene (6 bases). The CDR3 extends over 13 amino acids. The germline V gene has CDR1 SGHNT and CDR2 YENEEA. The V and J ends lost 1 base and 5 bases respectively, with 9 bases between them. CDR3 protein: CASSLGLGNEQYF. The DNA of the CDR3 is TGTGCCAGCAGCTTAGGACTAGGGAACGAGCAGTACTTC.

The gene calls are TRBV4-2 and TRBJ2-1, with D possibly matching TRBD1 (7 bases). This CDR3 is built from 15 residues. CDR1 is LGHNA, CDR2 YNFKEQ, per germline. V dropped 6 bases and J dropped 5 bases, with 17 bases sitting between them. The CDR3 DNA sequence: TGTGCCAGCAGATTGAGGCAGGGGGGAAACAATGAGCAGTTCTTC. Encoded protein: CASRLRQGGNNEQFF.

The chain uses TRBV11-2 and TRBJ2-7; 10 nucleotides line up with TRBD2. Trimming cost V 4 bases and J 4 bases; bases outside gene matches: 4. The CDR3 covers 14 residues. Germline V gene data show CDR1 as SGHAT and CDR2 as FQNNGV. The CDR3 DNA reads TGTGCCAGCAGCTCCAGCGGGGGGGGGTACGAGCAGTACTTC. Protein sequence: CASSSSGGGYEQYF.

This CDR3 is CASSLMRGETQYF. DNA of the CDR3: TGTGCCAGCAGCTTGATGCGCGGGGAGACCCAGTACTTC. The rearrangement links TRBV5-6 to TRBJ2-5, with D possibly matching TRBD2 (5 bases). This CDR3 has 13 amino acids. Germline V gene data show CDR1 as SGHDT and CDR2 as YYEEEE. V was trimmed by 1 base and J by 5 bases, leaving 9 bases between them.

V usage is TRBV7-2 and J usage is TRBJ1-1, with D unclear. V was cut by 7 bases and J by 8 bases, with 14 bases left in between. The CDR3 contains 12 residues. Germline V CDR1 and CDR2: SGHTA, FQGNSA. CDR3 sequence reads: CASTLYTREAFF. CDR3 coding DNA: TGTGCCAGCACCCTCTATACTCGGGAAGCTTTCTTT.

The chain uses TRBV18 and TRBJ2-2, with TRBD1 identical over 8 bases. The CDR3 is 14 residues long. CDR1 KGHSH and CDR2 LQKENI come from the germline V gene. Trimming removed 3 bases from V and 7 bases from J; junction bases left unmatched: 4. The CDR3 spells CASSPRTGFGELFF. CDR3 in DNA: TGTGCCAGCTCACCTAGGACAGGGTTCGGGGAGCTGTTTTTT.

The CDR3 region has the DNA TGTGCCAGCAGCTTGGCTCTACTCACAGATACGCAGTATTTT. As protein: CASSLALLTDTQYF. The chain couples TRBV5-6 to TRBJ2-3; D remains unclear. CDR3 length: 14 residues. CDR1 is SGHDT, CDR2 YYEEEE, per germline. V was shortened by 0 bases and J by 2 bases, with 7 bases between the two germline ends.

This chain's CDR3 is CASSYSAGALYEQYF. In DNA, the CDR3 is TGTGCCAGCAGTTACTCGGCAGGGGCCTTGTACGAGCAGTACTTC. The V call is TRBV6-5, the J call TRBJ2-7, with D maybe TRBD1 (6 bases). V was clipped by 0 bases and J by 4 bases, with 13 bases between them. There are 15 residues in the CDR3. The germline gives CDR1 MNHEY, CDR2 SVGAGI.

The chain couples TRBV4-1 to TRBJ2-5, with 9 bases identical to TRBD2. The V segment lost 0 bases and the J segment 1 base; nucleotides outside the gene matches: 6. CDR3 length: 17 amino acids. Germline assignment: CDR1 MGHRA and CDR2 YSYEKL. The CDR3: CASSQERLAGAQETQYF. CDR3 bases: TGCGCCAGCAGCCAAGAAAGATTAGCGGGGGCCCAAGAGACCCAGTACTTC.

The chain couples TRBV30 to TRBJ1-5; no reliable D call. Germline assignment: CDR1 GTSNPN and CDR2 SVGIG (reference sequence). There are 13 residues in the CDR3. Trimming cost V 4 bases and J 2 bases, with 9 bases left between them. CDR3 sequence (DNA): TGTGCCTGGACCTCGATAGGCAATCAGCCCCAGCATTTT. This encodes CAWTSIGNQPQHF.

This chain links TRBV30 with TRBJ1-6, with a possible D match to TRBD1 (6 bases). Trimming took 0 bases from V and 2 from J, leaving 14 bases between them. Germline CDR1 is GTSNPN and CDR2 is SVGIG (reference sequence). The length of the CDR3 is 17 residues. The CDR3 spells CAWSVGGGAAYNSPLHF. CDR3 bases: TGTGCCTGGAGTGTGGGGGGGGGCGCCGCCTATAATTCACCCCTCCACTTT.

This chain joins TRBV30 and TRBJ2-1, with 9 bases aligning to TRBD2. The germline V gene has CDR1 GTSNPN and CDR2 SVGIG (reference sequence). J was trimmed by 0 bases and V by 3 bases; bases with no gene match: 3. The CDR3 totals 15 residues. The DNA for the CDR3 is TGTGCCTGGAGCCGTAGCGGGAGCTCCTACAATGAGCAGTTCTTC. Protein: CAWSRSGSSYNEQFF.

The rearrangement uses TRBV5-6 and TRBJ1-2, with D tentatively TRBD1 (5 bases). Looked up from germline, CDR1 is SGHDT and CDR2 is YYEEEE. The CDR3 extends over 15 amino acids. The germline V and J ends were trimmed by 0 bases and 2 bases, with 11 bases remaining between them. The CDR3 loop reads CASSLVSGWNYGYTF. CDR3 coding DNA: TGTGCCAGCAGCTTGGTCTCAGGGTGGAACTATGGCTACACCTTC.

V usage is TRBV5-1 and J usage is TRBJ1-6; tentative D call: TRBD1 (5 bases). Germline V CDR1 and CDR2: SGHRS, YFSETQ. The V end lost 5 bases, the J end lost 8 bases, and 17 bases lay between the germline ends. The CDR3 totals 15 residues. As DNA, the CDR3 is TGCGCCAGCAGGACCTCAGGGAATAGGCATTCACCCCTCCACTTT. Translation gives CASRTSGNRHSPLHF. The complete variable domain, with remaining parts taken from reference TRBV5-1 and TRBJ1-6, reads KAGVTQTPRYLIKTRGQQVTLSCSPISGHRSVSWYQQTPGQGLQFLFEYFSETQRNKGNFPGRFSGRQFSNSRSEMNVSTLELGDSALYLCASRTSGNRHSPLHFGNGTRLTVT.

With respect to this clone: At one end the junction does not follow the germline gene, possibly because of a read error. This chain uses TRBV7-7 with TRBJ2-3; 7 nucleotides line up with TRBD2. CDR3 size: 16 residues. From germline, CDR1 is SSHAT and CDR2 FNYEAQ (reference sequence). As DNA, the CDR3 is TGTGCTAGCAGCTTAGGACTAGTTACGGGTACAGATACGCAGTATTTT. Protein: CASSLGLVTGTDTQYF.

V gene TRBV6-1 combines with J gene TRBJ2-3; D perhaps matches TRBD2 (7 bases). V was trimmed by 8 bases and J by 2 bases, leaving 17 bases between them. This CDR3 contains 15 residues. The germline CDR1 and CDR2 sequences are MNHNS and SASEGT. The CDR3 coding sequence is TGTGCCAGCGGGAGGGGGGGACTACCCACAGATACGCAGTATTTT. Amino acids: CASGRGGLPTDTQYF.

The chain joins TRBV7-7 to TRBJ2-3, with TRBD2 identical over 8 bases. V shed 4 bases and J 5 bases; nucleotides not matched to a gene: 2. This CDR3 has 13 amino acids. Germline V gives CDR1 SSHAT, CDR2 FNYEAQ (reference sequence). In DNA form, the CDR3 reads TGTGCCAGCAGCTCCGGGGGGGAAGATACGCAGTATTTT. It encodes CASSSGGEDTQYF.

The chain combines TRBV30 with TRBJ1-5; no firm D call. V gave up 3 bases and J gave up 7 bases, with 13 bases separating them. Germline assignment: CDR1 GTSNPN and CDR2 SVGIG (reference sequence). CDR3 length: 13 amino acids. Written as DNA, the CDR3 is TGTGCCTGGAGCCCGGGAGGCGACCAGCCCCAGCATTTT. Translated: CAWSPGGDQPQHF.

This chain links TRBV15 with TRBJ2-5, with D perhaps matching TRBD1 (6 bases). Germline V gives CDR1 LNHNV, CDR2 YYDKDF (reference sequence). V was trimmed by 0 bases and J by 4 bases, leaving 6 bases between them. CDR3 length: 13 residues. The CDR3 coding sequence is TGTGCCACCAGCAGAGACAGGGGAGAGACCCAGTACTTC. Its protein is CATSRDRGETQYF.

V usage is TRBV18 and J usage is TRBJ2-3; 8 bases map to TRBD2. This CDR3 has 15 amino acids. Per germline, CDR1 KGHSH and CDR2 LQKENI. The V gene end was trimmed by 5 bases and the J gene end by 1 base; junction bases not matched to a gene: 5. Here the CDR3 reads CASSTRAGGTDTQYF. DNA of the CDR3: TGTGCCAGCTCAACTCGAGCGGGGGGCACAGATACGCAGTATTTT.